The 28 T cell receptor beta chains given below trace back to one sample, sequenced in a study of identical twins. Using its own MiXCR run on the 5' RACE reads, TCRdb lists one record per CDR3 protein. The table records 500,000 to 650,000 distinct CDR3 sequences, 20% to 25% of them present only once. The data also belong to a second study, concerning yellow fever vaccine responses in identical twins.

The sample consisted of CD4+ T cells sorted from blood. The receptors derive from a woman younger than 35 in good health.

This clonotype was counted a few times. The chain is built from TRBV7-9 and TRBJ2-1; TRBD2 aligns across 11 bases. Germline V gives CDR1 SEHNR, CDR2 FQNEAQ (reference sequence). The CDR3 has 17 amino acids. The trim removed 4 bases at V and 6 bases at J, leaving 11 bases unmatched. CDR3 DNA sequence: TGTGCCAGCAGCTCAGCCGGGACTAGCGGCGTAGGCAATGAGCAGTTCTTC. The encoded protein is CASSSAGTSGVGNEQFF.

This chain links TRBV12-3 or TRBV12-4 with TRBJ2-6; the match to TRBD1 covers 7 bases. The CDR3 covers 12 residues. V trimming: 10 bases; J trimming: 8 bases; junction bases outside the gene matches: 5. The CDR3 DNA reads TGTGCCACGACAGGGTACCCCAACGTCCTGACTTTC. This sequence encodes CATTGYPNVLTF.

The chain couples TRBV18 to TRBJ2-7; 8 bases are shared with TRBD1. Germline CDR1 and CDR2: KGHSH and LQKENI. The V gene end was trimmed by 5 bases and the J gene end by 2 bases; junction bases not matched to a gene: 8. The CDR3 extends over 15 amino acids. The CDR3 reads CASSTGQGGAYEQYV. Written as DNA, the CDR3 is TGTGCCAGCTCAACCGGACAGGGTGGCGCCTACGAGCAGTACGTC.

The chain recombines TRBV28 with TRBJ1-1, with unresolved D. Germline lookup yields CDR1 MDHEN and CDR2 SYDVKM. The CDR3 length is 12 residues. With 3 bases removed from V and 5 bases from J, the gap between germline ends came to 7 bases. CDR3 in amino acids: CASSLQVTEAFF. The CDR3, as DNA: TGTGCCAGCAGTTTGCAGGTAACTGAAGCTTTCTTT.

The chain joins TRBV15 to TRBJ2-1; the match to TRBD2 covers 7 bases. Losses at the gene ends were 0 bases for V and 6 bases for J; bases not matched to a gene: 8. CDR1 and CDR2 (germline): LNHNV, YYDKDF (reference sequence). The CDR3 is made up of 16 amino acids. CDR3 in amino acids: CATSRDGGRASNEQFF. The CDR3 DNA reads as TGTGCCACCAGCAGAGATGGTGGGAGGGCCAGCAATGAGCAGTTCTTC.

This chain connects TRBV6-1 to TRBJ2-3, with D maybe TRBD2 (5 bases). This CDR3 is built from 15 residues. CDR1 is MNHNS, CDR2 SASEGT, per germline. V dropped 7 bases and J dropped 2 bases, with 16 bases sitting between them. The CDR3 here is CASTRRGGDTDTQYF. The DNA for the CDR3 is TGTGCCAGCACTCGACGGGGTGGAGACACAGATACGCAGTATTTT.

The CDR3 region has the DNA TGTGCCAGCAGCATCTCCGGGACTAGCGGGGTTCTCTCCTACGAGCAGTACTTC. It encodes CASSISGTSGVLSYEQYF. This chain connects TRBV13 to TRBJ2-7, with 13 bases that match TRBD2. The CDR3 extends over 18 amino acids. The V and J ends lost 5 bases and 0 bases, in that order; junction bases with no gene match: 10. Germline V gene sequence: CDR1 PRHDT, CDR2 FYEKMQ (reference sequence). Together with reference TRBV13 and TRBJ2-7, the CDR3 gives the full variable domain: AAGVIQSPRHLIKEKRETATLKCYPIPRHDTVYWYQQGPGQDPQFLISFYEKMQSDKGSIPDRFSAQQFSDYHSELNMSSLELGDSALYFCASSISGTSGVLSYEQYFGPGTRLTVT.

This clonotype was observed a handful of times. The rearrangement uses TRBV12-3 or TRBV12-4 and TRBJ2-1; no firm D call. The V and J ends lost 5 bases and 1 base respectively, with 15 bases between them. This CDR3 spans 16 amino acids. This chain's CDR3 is CASSPPLRRSYNEQFF. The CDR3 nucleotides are TGTGCCAGCAGTCCACCCCTTCGGCGGTCCTACAATGAGCAGTTCTTC.

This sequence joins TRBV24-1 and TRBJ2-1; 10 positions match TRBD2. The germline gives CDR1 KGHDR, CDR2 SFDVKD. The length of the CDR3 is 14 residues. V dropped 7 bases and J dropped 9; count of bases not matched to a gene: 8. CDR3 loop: CATSQPLAGVEQFF. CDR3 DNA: TGTGCCACCAGCCAACCCCTAGCGGGAGTTGAGCAGTTCTTC.

In DNA form, the CDR3 reads TGTGCCAGCAAACCCGAGCTAGCCTACGAGCAGTACTTC. It translates to CASKPELAYEQYF. The chain links TRBV2 to TRBJ2-7; D gene uncertain. Germline lookup yields CDR1 SNHLY and CDR2 FYNNEI. Between the trimmed V and J ends, which lost 7 bases and 2 bases, there was a span of 12 bases. This CDR3 has 13 amino acids. Full variable domain (missing parts from reference TRBV2 and TRBJ2-7): EPEVTQTPSHQVTQMGQEVILRCVPISNHLYFYWYRQILGQKVEFLVSFYNNEISEKSEIFDDQFSVERPDGSNFTLKIRSTKLEDSAMYFCASKPELAYEQYFGPGTRLTVT.

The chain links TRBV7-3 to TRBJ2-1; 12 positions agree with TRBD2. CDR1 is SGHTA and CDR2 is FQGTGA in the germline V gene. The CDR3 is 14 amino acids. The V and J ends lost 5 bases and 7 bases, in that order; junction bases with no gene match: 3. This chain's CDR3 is CASSMTSGSNEQFF. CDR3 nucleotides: TGTGCCAGCAGCATGACTAGCGGGAGTAATGAGCAGTTCTTC.

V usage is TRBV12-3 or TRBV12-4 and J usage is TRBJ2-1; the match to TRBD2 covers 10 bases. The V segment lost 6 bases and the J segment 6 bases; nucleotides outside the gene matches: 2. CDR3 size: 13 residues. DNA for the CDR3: TGTGCCAGCAGACTAGCGGGGACCAATGAGCAGTTCTTC. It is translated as CASRLAGTNEQFF.

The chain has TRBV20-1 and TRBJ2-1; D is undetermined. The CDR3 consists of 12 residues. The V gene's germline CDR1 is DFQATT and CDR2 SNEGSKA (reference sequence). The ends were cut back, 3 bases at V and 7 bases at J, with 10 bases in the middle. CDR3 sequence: CSASRALNEQFF. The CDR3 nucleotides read TGCAGTGCTAGTCGAGCCCTAAATGAGCAGTTCTTC.

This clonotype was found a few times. The CDR3, as DNA: TGTGCCAGCTCCCCCCGCCAGACTAACACAGATACGCAGTATTTT. This encodes CASSPRQTNTDTQYF. J is TRBJ2-3 and V is TRBV18; perhaps TRBD2 as D (5 bases). CDR3 length equals 15 residues. Trimming cost V 6 bases and J 2 bases, with 15 bases left between them. Germline V gene lookup returns CDR1 KGHSH and CDR2 LQKENI.

The CDR3: CASSPQGGDYGYTF. The CDR3 coding sequence is TGTGCCAGCAGTCCCCAGGGGGGGGACTATGGCTACACCTTC. The genes are TRBV6-1 and TRBJ1-2; 7 bases are shared with TRBD1. CDR1 MNHNS and CDR2 SASEGT come from the germline V gene. The CDR3 is 14 amino acids. V lost 5 bases and J lost 3; bases outside the gene matches: 6.

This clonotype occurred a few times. The CDR3 DNA is TGTGCCAGCAGCCGACGATCCGGGGCAAGACGGCAAAAACTGTTTTTT. This codes for CASSRRSGARRQKLFF. V gene TRBV28 combines with J gene TRBJ1-4, with D tentatively TRBD1 (5 bases). CDR1 and CDR2 from the germline V gene are MDHEN and SYDVKM. The ends were cut back, 6 bases at V and 9 bases at J, with 23 bases in the middle. The CDR3 is made up of 16 amino acids.

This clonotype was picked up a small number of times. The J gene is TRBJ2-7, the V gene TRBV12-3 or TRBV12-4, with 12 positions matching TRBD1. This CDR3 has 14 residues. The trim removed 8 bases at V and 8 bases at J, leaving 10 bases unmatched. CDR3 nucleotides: TGTGCCAGCTCTAGGGACAGGGGGCTTAAGAAGCAGTACTTC. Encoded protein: CASSRDRGLKKQYF.

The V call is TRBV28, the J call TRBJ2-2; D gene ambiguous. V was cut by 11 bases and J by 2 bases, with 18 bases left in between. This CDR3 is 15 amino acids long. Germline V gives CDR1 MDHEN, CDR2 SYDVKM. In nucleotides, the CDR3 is TGTGCCTGCCCAGTGAAGGGATTTAACACCGGGGAGCTGTTTTTT. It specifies CACPVKGFNTGELFF.

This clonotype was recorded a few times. The CDR3, as DNA: TGTGCCAGCAGGCTAGCGGGAGGGCTGTCCGGGGAGCTGTTTTTT. Translated: CASRLAGGLSGELFF. The V and J genes are TRBV25-1 and TRBJ2-2; 12 bases agree with TRBD2. Unmatched junction bases numbered 5, after V lost 6 bases and J lost 6 bases. CDR3 size: 15 residues. From germline, CDR1 is MGHDK and CDR2 SYGVNS. The whole variable domain, filled in from reference TRBV25-1 and TRBJ2-2, reads EADIYQTPRYLVIGTGKKITLECSQTMGHDKMYWYQQDPGMELHLIHYSYGVNSTEKGDLSSESTVSRIRTEHFPLTLESARPSHTSQYLCASRLAGGLSGELFFGEGSRLTVL.

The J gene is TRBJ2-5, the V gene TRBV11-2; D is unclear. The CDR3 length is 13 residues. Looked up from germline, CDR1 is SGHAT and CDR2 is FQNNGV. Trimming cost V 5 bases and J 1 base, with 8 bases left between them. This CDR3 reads CASSPSIQETQYF. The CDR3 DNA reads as TGTGCCAGCAGCCCATCGATCCAAGAGACCCAGTACTTC.

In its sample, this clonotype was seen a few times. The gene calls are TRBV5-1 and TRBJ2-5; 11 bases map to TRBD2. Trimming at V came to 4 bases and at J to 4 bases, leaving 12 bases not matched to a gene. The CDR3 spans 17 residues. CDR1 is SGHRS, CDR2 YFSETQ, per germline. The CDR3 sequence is CASSATLAGGTRETQYF. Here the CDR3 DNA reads TGCGCCAGCAGCGCGACTCTAGCGGGGGGCACAAGAGAGACCCAGTACTTC.

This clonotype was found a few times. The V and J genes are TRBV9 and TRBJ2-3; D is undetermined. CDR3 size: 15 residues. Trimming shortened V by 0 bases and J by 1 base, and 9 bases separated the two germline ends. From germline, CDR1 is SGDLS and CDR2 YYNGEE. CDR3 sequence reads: CASSVVAKRTDTQYF. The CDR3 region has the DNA TGTGCCAGCAGCGTAGTAGCAAAGCGCACAGATACGCAGTATTTT. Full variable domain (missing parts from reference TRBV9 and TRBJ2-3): DSGVTQTPKHLITATGQRVTLRCSPRSGDLSVYWYQQSLDQGLQFLIQYYNGEERAKGNILERFSAQQFPDLHSELNLSSLELGDSALYFCASSVVAKRTDTQYFGPGTRLTVL.

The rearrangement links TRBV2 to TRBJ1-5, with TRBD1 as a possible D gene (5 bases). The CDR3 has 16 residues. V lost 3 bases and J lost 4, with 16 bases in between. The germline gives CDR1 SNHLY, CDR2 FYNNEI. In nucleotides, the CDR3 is TGTGCCAGCAGTGACGAAAGGGGACCGAAGAATCAGCCCCAGCATTTT. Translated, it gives CASSDERGPKNQPQHF.

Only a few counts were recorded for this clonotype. The CDR3 nucleotides are TGCAGCGCGTACAAAAACATTCAGTACTTC. This gives the protein CSAYKNIQYF. This rearrangement joins TRBV29-1 to TRBJ2-4; D not certain. The CDR3 loop spans 10 amino acids. The germline CDR1 and CDR2 sequences are SQVTM and ANQGSEA. Deletions cut 7 bases from V and 3 bases from J, with 4 bases between.

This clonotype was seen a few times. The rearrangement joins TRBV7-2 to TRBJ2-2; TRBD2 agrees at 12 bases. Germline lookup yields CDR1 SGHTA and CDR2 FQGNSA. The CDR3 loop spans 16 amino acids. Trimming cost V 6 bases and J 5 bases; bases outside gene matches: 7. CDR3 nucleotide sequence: TGTGCCAGCAGAAGGACTAGCGGGGACTATACCGGGGAGCTGTTTTTT. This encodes CASRRTSGDYTGELFF. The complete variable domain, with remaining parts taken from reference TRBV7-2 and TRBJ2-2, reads GAGVSQSPSNKVTEKGKDVELRCDPISGHTALYWYRQSLGQGLEFLIYFQGNSAPDKSGLPSDRFSAERTGGSVSTLTIQRTQQEDSAVYLCASRRTSGDYTGELFFGEGSRLTVL.

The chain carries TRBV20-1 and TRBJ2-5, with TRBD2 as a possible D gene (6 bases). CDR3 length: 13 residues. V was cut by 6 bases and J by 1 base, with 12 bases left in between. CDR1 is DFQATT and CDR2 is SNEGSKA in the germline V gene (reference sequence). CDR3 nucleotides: TGCAGTGCCAGCAAGACTAGCCAAGAGACCCAGTACTTC. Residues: CSASKTSQETQYF.

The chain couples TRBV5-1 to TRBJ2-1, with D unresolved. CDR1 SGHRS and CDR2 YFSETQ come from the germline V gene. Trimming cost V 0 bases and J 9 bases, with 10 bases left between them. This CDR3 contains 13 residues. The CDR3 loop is CASSLDVWGEQFF. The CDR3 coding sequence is TGCGCCAGCAGCTTGGATGTTTGGGGTGAGCAGTTCTTC.

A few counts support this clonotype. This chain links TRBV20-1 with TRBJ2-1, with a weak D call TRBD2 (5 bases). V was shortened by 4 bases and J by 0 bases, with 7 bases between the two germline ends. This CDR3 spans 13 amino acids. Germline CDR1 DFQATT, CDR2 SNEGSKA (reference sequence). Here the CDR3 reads CSATRASYNEQFF. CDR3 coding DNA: TGCAGTGCTACGCGGGCCTCCTACAATGAGCAGTTCTTC.